One and the same sample provided the 32 T cell receptor beta chains below, sequenced in a study of identical twins. TCRdb reprocessed the 5' RACE reads with MiXCR, giving one entry per CDR3 protein. This sample has hundreds of thousands of distinct CDR3 sequences; roughly 8% occur once, and the top ten carry around 0.98%. The same specimen was also included in a second study, on yellow fever vaccine responses in identical twins.

The sequenced sample was PBMCs. The source is a woman aged 18-35 years in good health.

Remarks on this clonotype: One junction end disagrees with the germline gene, perhaps due to a read error. The chain uses TRBV29-1 and TRBJ2-7, with 9 bases lining up with TRBD1. This CDR3 is built from 15 residues. Looked up from germline, CDR1 is SQVTM and CDR2 is ANQGSEA. CDR3 protein: CNVDPGGTGTYEQYF. DNA for the CDR3: TGCAACGTTGACCCCGGTGGGACAGGGACTTACGAGCAGTACTTC.

The CDR3 region is CASSDRDRTKGDVEAFF. CDR3 nucleotide sequence: TGTGCCAGCAGTGACAGGGACAGGACGAAGGGAGACGTTGAAGCTTTCTTT. This chain connects TRBV6-4 to TRBJ1-1; 8 bases agree with TRBD1. The CDR3 runs to 17 residues. Germline V gives CDR1 MRHNA, CDR2 SNTAGT. The J segment lost 7 bases and the V segment lost 2 bases, leaving 15 bases of the junction unmatched.

The genes are TRBV27 and TRBJ2-5; TRBD1 agrees at 8 bases. V shed 10 bases and J 3 bases; nucleotides not matched to a gene: 4. The germline gives CDR1 MNHEY, CDR2 SMNVEV (reference sequence). The length of the CDR3 is 12 residues. The CDR3 sequence is CATRDRKETQYF. CDR3 DNA sequence: TGTGCCACCCGGGACAGGAAAGAGACCCAGTACTTC.

This clonotype was picked up a small number of times. The genes are TRBV7-9 and TRBJ2-3; D perhaps matches TRBD2 (5 bases). V lost 8 bases, J lost 0 bases, and 6 bases lay in between. This CDR3 has 12 residues. Germline V CDR1 and CDR2: SEHNR, FQNEAQ (reference sequence). CDR3 in amino acids: CASEGSTDTQYF. DNA for the CDR3: TGTGCCAGCGAGGGAAGCACAGATACGCAGTATTTT.

This clonotype came up a few times. The rearrangement joins TRBV15 to TRBJ2-3, with D perhaps assigned TRBD1 or TRBD2 (6 bases each). Germline V CDR1 and CDR2: LNHNV, YYDKDF (reference sequence). This CDR3 is built from 15 residues. Trimming took 5 bases from V and 6 from J, leaving 18 bases between them. CDR3 coding DNA: TGTGCCACCAGCCAGAGGACGGGGGCGGGGGATACGCAGTATTTT. Its protein is CATSQRTGAGDTQYF. Variable domain in full (rest from reference TRBV15 and TRBJ2-3): DAMVIQNPRYQVTQFGKPVTLSCSQTLNHNVMYWYQQKSSQAPKLLFHYYDKDFNNEADTPDNFQSRRPNTSFCFLDIRSPGLGDTAMYLCATSQRTGAGDTQYFGPGTRLTVL.

CDR3 sequence: CSARGERGVNEQFF. The CDR3 coding sequence is TGCAGTGCTAGGGGGGAGCGTGGGGTCAATGAGCAGTTCTTC. This chain connects TRBV20-1 to TRBJ2-1; TRBD1 or TRBD2 may be the D gene (5 bases each). In germline, CDR1 is DFQATT, CDR2 SNEGSKA (reference sequence). The CDR3 contains 14 residues. Trimming stripped 3 bases from V and 6 bases from J, with 15 bases between.

This clonotype was counted a few times. Written as DNA, the CDR3 is TGTGCCAGCCTACAGGGTAATGAGCAGTTCTTC. Translation gives CASLQGNEQFF. V and J are TRBV27 and TRBJ2-1; possible D gene TRBD1, 6 bases. The CDR3 extends over 11 amino acids. Trimming pared 8 bases from V and 7 bases from J, leaving 9 bases between. Per the germline V gene, CDR1 is MNHEY and CDR2 is SMNVEV (reference sequence).

V gene TRBV4-1 combines with J gene TRBJ1-4, with D hard to call. Germline CDR1 and CDR2: MGHRA and YSYEKL. Between the trimmed V and J ends, which lost 0 bases and 10 bases, there was a span of 6 bases. The CDR3 totals 12 residues. CDR3 DNA sequence: TGCGCCAGCAGCCAAGAAGGACGAAAACTGTTTTTT. Translating gives CASSQEGRKLFF.

The chain employs TRBV29-1 and TRBJ1-3; 7 bases line up with TRBD1. This CDR3 is built from 15 residues. Germline V lookup: CDR1 SQVTM, CDR2 ANQGSEA. The V and J ends lost 6 bases and 4 bases, in that order; junction bases with no gene match: 12. CDR3 loop: CSVGPTGVGGNTIYF. In DNA, the CDR3 is TGCAGCGTCGGGCCAACAGGGGTGGGCGGAAACACCATATATTTT.

Points on this clonotype: At one end, the junction sequence differs from germline, possibly due to a read error. The chain couples TRBV6-5 to TRBJ1-1, with D perhaps matching TRBD1 (6 bases). From germline, CDR1 is MNHEY and CDR2 SVGAGI. The CDR3 sequence is 13 residues long. CDR3 residues: CTSSYGGSTEAFF. The CDR3 DNA follows: TGTACCAGCAGTTACGGGGGCAGCACTGAAGCTTTCTTT.

In its sample, this clonotype was seen once. This chain joins TRBV10-1 and TRBJ2-7; TRBD2 aligns across 12 bases. CDR1 and CDR2 from the germline V gene are WNHNN and SYGVQD (reference sequence). The V and J ends lost 5 bases and 3 bases, in that order; junction bases with no gene match: 5. The CDR3 is made up of 15 amino acids. The CDR3 loop is CASSSGLAGYYEQYF. In DNA, the CDR3 is TGCGCCAGCAGTTCAGGACTAGCGGGATACTACGAGCAGTACTTC.

A few counts support this clonotype. CDR3 region: CASSPGQIVVGELFF. CDR3 sequence (DNA): TGTGCCAGCTCACCGGGACAGATCGTGGTCGGGGAGCTGTTTTTT. This sequence joins TRBV18 and TRBJ2-2, with 7 positions matching TRBD1. Germline lookup yields CDR1 KGHSH and CDR2 LQKENI. V shed 3 bases, J shed 7 bases, and the junction held 8 bases outside the gene matches. The CDR3 totals 15 residues.

In its sample, this clonotype was seen a few times. This chain links TRBV21-1 with TRBJ2-3; the DNA was not used to check the table's D call, TRBD1. TRBV21-1 is recorded as a pseudogene. The CDR3 is 17 residues long. The CDR3 is CASSKLTETGSIDTQYF. CDR3 DNA sequence: TGTGCCAGCAGCAAACTAACCGAGACAGGGAGTATAGATACGCAGTATTTT.

The chain recombines TRBV7-9 with TRBJ2-5, with 8 positions matching TRBD2. Trimming at V came to 2 bases and at J to 4 bases, leaving 6 bases not matched to a gene. This CDR3 region has 15 residues. Germline values: CDR1 SEHNR, CDR2 FQNEAQ (reference sequence). This chain's CDR3 is CASSLTGGSVETQYF. CDR3 in DNA: TGTGCCAGCAGCTTAACGGGAGGGTCTGTAGAGACCCAGTACTTC.

This clonotype has a handful of counts. The V and J genes are TRBV19 and TRBJ2-3, with TRBD1 as a possible D gene (6 bases). The V gene lost 6 bases and the J gene lost 2 bases, with 9 bases spanning the gap. The CDR3 has 13 residues. In germline, CDR1 is LNHDA, CDR2 SQIVND (reference sequence). The CDR3 DNA reads as TGTGCCAGTAGCTGGACAGACACAGATACGCAGTATTTT. It translates to CASSWTDTDTQYF.

This rearrangement joins TRBV7-2 to TRBJ2-7; D is undetermined. The CDR3 extends over 13 amino acids. Germline assignment: CDR1 SGHTA and CDR2 FQGNSA. Trimming took off 7 bases at V and 0 bases at J, with 10 bases between the two ends. CDR3 nucleotide sequence: TGTGCCAGCAACCCCACGAGCTCCTACGAGCAGTACTTC. It codes for CASNPTSSYEQYF. Based on the CDR3 plus reference TRBV7-2 and TRBJ2-7, the full variable domain is GAGVSQSPSNKVTEKGKDVELRCDPISGHTALYWYRQSLGQGLEFLIYFQGNSAPDKSGLPSDRFSAERTGGSVSTLTIQRTQQEDSAVYLCASNPTSSYEQYFGPGTRLTVT.

V gene TRBV29-1 combines with J gene TRBJ2-1; TRBD1 might be the D (6 bases). Germline CDR1 SQVTM, CDR2 ANQGSEA. The CDR3 runs 16 residues. The V end lost 4 bases, the J end lost 6 bases, and 22 bases lay between the germline ends. The DNA of the CDR3 is TGCAGCGTTGTTCCCTCCCCCAATACAGGGTTCAATGAGCAGTTCTTC. Translated: CSVVPSPNTGFNEQFF.

This clonotype was seen ten or more times. This chain connects TRBV5-1 to TRBJ2-5, with TRBD1 identical over 7 bases. The germline V gene has CDR1 SGHRS and CDR2 YFSETQ. With V trimmed by 4 bases and J by 4 bases, 10 bases remained unmatched. There are 15 residues in the CDR3. CDR3 sequence (DNA): TGCGCCAGCAGCGTGAACTACAGGGGTCGAGAGACCCAGTACTTC. This sequence encodes CASSVNYRGRETQYF.

This sequence joins TRBV10-3 and TRBJ2-7, with TRBD2 as a possible D gene (7 bases). This CDR3 is built from 14 residues. The ends were cut back, 6 bases at V and 5 bases at J, with 17 bases in the middle. Germline V gives CDR1 ENHRY, CDR2 SYGVKD. The CDR3 DNA reads as TGTGCCATCAGAATCTCAGGGAGGGGGGACGAGCAGTACTTC. This encodes CAIRISGRGDEQYF.

The gene calls are TRBV28 and TRBJ2-3, with 7 bases lining up with TRBD1. The CDR3 totals 16 residues. Germline CDR1 and CDR2: MDHEN and SYDVKM. V was clipped by 6 bases and J by 0 bases; unmatched bases: 9. The CDR3 DNA reads as TGTGCCAGCAGATATACCGACAGGGAAAGCACAGATACGCAGTATTTT. Translated: CASRYTDRESTDTQYF. Full variable domain (missing parts from reference TRBV28 and TRBJ2-3): DVKVTQSSRYLVKRTGEKVFLECVQDMDHENMFWYRQDPGLGLRLIYFSYDVKMKEKGDIPEGYSVSREKKERFSLILESASTNQTSMYLCASRYTDRESTDTQYFGPGTRLTVL.

The chain combines TRBV7-9 with TRBJ1-4; no clear D gene. The CDR3 consists of 16 residues. V was trimmed by 3 bases and J by 4 bases, leaving 15 bases between them. Germline CDR1 SEHNR, CDR2 FQNEAQ (reference sequence). The CDR3 DNA reads as TGTGCCAGCAGCTTTAGCAGGACCACTCTTAATGAAAAACTGTTTTTT. This gives the protein CASSFSRTTLNEKLFF.

This clonotype was counted only a few times. The gene calls are TRBV20-1 and TRBJ2-7; 11 positions agree with TRBD1. The germline gives CDR1 DFQATT, CDR2 SNEGSKA (reference sequence). The CDR3 covers 16 residues. Unmatched junction bases numbered 6, after V lost 0 bases and J lost 2 bases. In DNA form, the CDR3 reads TGCAGTGCTAGAGATTTCGGACAGGGGGCAACCTACGAGCAGTACTTC. It encodes CSARDFGQGATYEQYF.

Comments on this clonotype: A much larger clonotype is one base distant, so this may be a read error. This chain joins TRBV12-3 or TRBV12-4 and TRBJ2-7, with 10 bases aligning to TRBD1. V shed 5 bases, J shed 6 bases, and the junction held 10 bases outside the gene matches. The CDR3 is 15 amino acids. Here the CDR3 reads CASSTEGTGVGEQYF. The CDR3, as DNA: TGTGCCAGCAGTACTGAGGGGACAGGGGTGGGCGAGCAGTACTTC.

The chain joins TRBV6-2 or TRBV6-3 to TRBJ1-4; D unclear. Trimming pared 8 bases from V and 2 bases from J, leaving 9 bases between. Germline assignment: CDR1 MNHEY and CDR2 SVGEGT. This CDR3 is 13 amino acids long. The CDR3 region is CASRKQTNEKLFF. The DNA of the CDR3 is TGTGCCAGCCGGAAACAGACTAATGAAAAACTGTTTTTT.

This rearrangement joins TRBV6-1 to TRBJ2-1; 9 bases align to TRBD2. J gave up 0 bases and V 10 bases, and 4 bases lay outside the gene matches. Looked up from germline, CDR1 is MNHNS and CDR2 is SASEGT. The CDR3 is 14 amino acids. The CDR3 loop is CAISGGHSYNEQFF. DNA for the CDR3: TGTGCCATTAGCGGGGGTCACTCCTACAATGAGCAGTTCTTC.

The table lists this clonotype with a few counts. V gene TRBV27 combines with J gene TRBJ2-7, with unresolved D. The CDR3 totals 17 residues. In germline, CDR1 is MNHEY, CDR2 SMNVEV (reference sequence). The germline V and J ends were trimmed by 3 bases and 5 bases, with 23 bases remaining between them. This CDR3 is CASSFSGRTDGLDEQYF. For the CDR3, the DNA is TGTGCCAGCAGTTTCTCGGGCCGGACGGACGGCTTAGACGAGCAGTACTTC.

This clonotype was recorded many times. The chain combines TRBV4-1 with TRBJ2-1, with TRBD2 matching 12 bases. After removal of 4 bases from V and 5 bases from J, the junction contained 9 bases not matched to a gene. The CDR3 sequence is 17 residues long. The germline gives CDR1 MGHRA, CDR2 YSYEKL. CDR3 coding DNA: TGCGCCAGCAGCCCGTCGACTAGCGGGGGCCCAAACAATGAGCAGTTCTTC. Translation: CASSPSTSGGPNNEQFF.

This clonotype has only a few counts. V is TRBV30 and J is TRBJ2-1, with no clear D. Trimming left V 3 bases short and J 9 bases short, with 15 bases between. CDR1 and CDR2 (germline): GTSNPN, SVGIG (reference sequence). The CDR3 is 13 residues long. For the CDR3, the DNA is TGTGCCTGGAGAACCCAAAGGCAGGTTGAGCAGTTCTTC. This gives the protein CAWRTQRQVEQFF.

This chain links TRBV10-3 with TRBJ2-3, with 8 bases matching TRBD2. The CDR3 consists of 15 residues. Per the germline V gene, CDR1 is ENHRY and CDR2 is SYGVKD. With 5 bases clipped from V and 2 bases from J, the junction kept 6 bases outside the gene matches. The CDR3 sequence is CAISTGTRNTDTQYF. The DNA for the CDR3 is TGTGCCATCAGTACCGGGACTAGGAACACAGATACGCAGTATTTT.

This clonotype has just a few counts. This sequence joins TRBV7-9 and TRBJ2-3; a weak D match, TRBD2 (6 bases). CDR3 size: 13 residues. CDR1 and CDR2 (germline): SEHNR, FQNEAQ (reference sequence). V shed 7 bases and J shed 4 bases, with 12 bases lying between them. The CDR3 DNA reads as TGTGCCAGCACTAAAAGGGAGGCAGATACGCAGTATTTT. Protein product: CASTKREADTQYF.

This clonotype was seen only a few times. This chain joins TRBV7-2 and TRBJ2-1; D not resolved. CDR1 and CDR2 (germline): SGHTA, FQGNSA. There are 14 residues in the CDR3. V shed 8 bases and J shed 4 bases, with 15 bases lying between them. The CDR3 nucleotides are TGTGCCAGCTCAAAGGAAATGATATACAATGAGCAGTTCTTC. Its translation: CASSKEMIYNEQFF.

Worth noting for this clonotype: Germline is not matched at one junction end, which may reflect a read error. The V and J genes are TRBV24-1 and TRBJ2-7; unclear D gene. The CDR3 is 14 amino acids. CDR1 is KGHDR and CDR2 is SFDVKD in the germline V gene. CDR3 DNA: TGTGCCACCAGTGATTCAGGTGGCTCCTACGTGCAGTACTTC. Its translation is CATSDSGGSYVQYF.